The present T cell receptor beta chain was sequenced within a study of blood T cell repertoires in COVID-19. Study details: The United States, Italy and Spain supplied acute and convalescent COVID-19 samples. T cells, B-cell-depleted T cells, or PBMCs provided the cDNA or gDNA that served as material.

Trimming took 7 bases from V and 0 from J, leaving 9 bases between them. The CDR3 is 13 residues long. CDR1 and CDR2 (germline): MDHEN, SYDVKM. Original handling: Reference gene primer amplification in the assay estimated nucleated cell counts. Assay: immunoSEQ multiplex PCR; the TCRdb copy retains only in-frame clones and omits some. The DNA was the basis for D and trimming; V, J and clone size are from that table. The data contain fewer than 20,000 clones, 91% of them seen just once; the ten biggest clones take up 6.5% to 7.5%. V usage is TRBV28 and J usage is TRBJ1-2, with a tentative D call TRBD1 (6 bases). Source material: peripheral blood. The receptor was derived from a human donor in a cohort sampled during active COVID-19. The CDR3 region has the DNA TGTGCCAGCACCACAGGGACTAACTATGGCTACACCTTC. It specifies CASTTGTNYGYTF.